These T cell receptor beta chains were read from a single sample in a study of OX40 agonist ivuxolimab in advanced cancers. Using immunoSEQ multiplex PCR, the repertoire was profiled, and TCRdb retains in-frame clones only, with some absent. The table records tens of thousands of clones, approximately 84% of them present only once. The source was CD4+ or CD8+ T cells sorted from blood, collected in a trial of the OX40 agonist ivuxolimab. All receptors derive from an adult with an advanced solid tumor such as melanoma, head and neck, liver or kidney cancer. Both conserved end residues are part of each CDR3. A D gene is named only where the DNA matches it firmly. The size entry is marked missing in some rows and otherwise reads once, few, many or a size class.

abundance	d_gene	v_gene	j_gene	CDR3nt	CDR3aa
few	NA	TRBV5-8	TRBJ1-1	TGTGCCAGCAGCCCAGCCGATACAGGGCTACTGGCTTTCTTT	CASSPADTGLLAFF
NA	NA	TRBV29-1	TRBJ1-3	TGCAGCGTTGAGATCCGGGGAAACACCATATATTTT	CSVEIRGNTIYF
NA	TRBD2	TRBV27	TRBJ2-3	TGTGCCAGCAGTTTGCTAGCGGGAGTTGTAGATACGCAGTATTTT	CASSLLAGVVDTQYF
NA	TRBD1	TRBV27	TRBJ1-5	TGTGCCAGCCGGAGTGAGACACAGGGGGTACGAAATCAGCCCCAGCATTTT	CASRSETQGVRNQPQHF
NA	NA	TRBV5-1	TRBJ1-1	TGCGCCAGCAGCTATGCTTGGGCAGGGAGGACTGAAGCTTTCTTT	CASSYAWAGRTEAFF
NA	NA	TRBV5-5	TRBJ1-4	TGTGCCAGCAGCTTGGAGGGATTTGGGGAAAAACTGTTTTTT	CASSLEGFGEKLFF
NA	NA	TRBV4-3	TRBJ1-2	TGCGCCAGCAGCCAAGGGCCGGAAGGAGGCTACACCTTC	CASSQGPEGGYTF
NA	NA	TRBV6-5	TRBJ1-1	TGTGCCAGCAACGTCCCGTGGATGATGAACACTGAAGCTTTCTTT	CASNVPWMMNTEAFF
NA	NA	TRBV14	TRBJ2-1	TGTGCCAGCAGCCAGGGCAGCAGCTCCTACAATGAGCAGTTCTTC	CASSQGSSSYNEQFF
NA	NA	TRBV5-1	TRBJ1-1	TGCGCCAGCAGAGGCGTAATGAACACTGAAGCTTTCTTT	CASRGVMNTEAFF
NA	NA	TRBV6-5	TRBJ1-3	TGTGCCAGCATTGTGGAAAGATCTGGAAACACCATATATTTT	CASIVERSGNTIYF
NA	NA	TRBV27	TRBJ1-5	TGTGCCAGCAGTCTTACCGACGAGGGCAATCAGCCCCAGCATTTT	CASSLTDEGNQPQHF
NA	TRBD2	TRBV30	TRBJ2-1	TGTGCCTGGAGTGCCCTAGCGGGACTATACAATGAGCAGTTCTTC	CAWSALAGLYNEQFF
NA	NA	TRBV4-3	TRBJ2-2	TGCGCCAGCAGCTCCTCCGCCGGCACCGGGGAGCTGTTTTTT	CASSSSAGTGELFF
NA	TRBD1	TRBV25-1	TRBJ2-7	TGTGCCAGCAGTGAAGTAGGGGACAGTTACGAGCAGTACTTC	CASSEVGDSYEQYF
NA	NA	TRBV6-5	TRBJ1-2	TGTGCCAGCAGTTACGTCGGGCGAGCTAACTATGGCTACACCTTC	CASSYVGRANYGYTF
NA	NA	TRBV15	TRBJ1-3	TGTGCCACCAGCAGAGAGGCGGCGGACGCAATCTTCTCTGGAAACACCATATATTTT	CATSREAADAIFSGNTIYF
NA	NA	TRBV10-3	TRBJ1-3	TGTGCCATCGACGGGGGCTCGAGCTCTGGAAACACCATATATTTT	CAIDGGSSSGNTIYF
few	NA	TRBV30	TRBJ1-4	TGTGCCTGGAGTGGAGGTCTGTTTAATGAAAAACTGTTTTTT	CAWSGGLFNEKLFF
NA	NA	TRBV7-2	TRBJ1-3	TGTGCCAGCAGCTTAAGGGATATCCTCGCTCTGAGAGACACCATATATTTT	CASSLRDILALRDTIYF
NA	NA	TRBV9	TRBJ2-3	TGTGCCAGCAGCGAATTCCCTGCTAGCACAGATACGCAGTATTTT	CASSEFPASTDTQYF
NA	NA	TRBV5-6	TRBJ2-1	TGTGCCAGCAGCTATGGGACGGGCGATGAGCAGTTCTTC	CASSYGTGDEQFF
NA	NA	TRBV9	TRBJ1-1	TGTGCCAGCAGTCCGGGGGGCAGCTCCACTGAAGCTTTCTTT	CASSPGGSSTEAFF
NA	TRBD1	TRBV19	TRBJ2-7	TGTGCCAGTAGCTCCGCACACTCGACAGGGGGCTCCTACGAGCAGTACTTC	CASSSAHSTGGSYEQYF
NA	NA	TRBV4-3	TRBJ2-5	TGCGCCAGCAGCCAAGTTGGTCTTGAGAGGAGGGGGGGAGAGACCCAGTACTTC	CASSQVGLERRGGETQYF
NA	NA	TRBV10-3	TRBJ2-3	TGTGCCATCAATGTGGGCACTAGCTTGACAGATACGCAGTATTTT	CAINVGTSLTDTQYF
NA	NA	TRBV19	TRBJ1-5	TGTGCCAGTAGTATACCCAACGACAGTGGCAATCAGCCCCAGCATTTT	CASSIPNDSGNQPQHF
NA	NA	TRBV29-1	TRBJ1-1	TGCAGCGTTGAAGGGCAGGAGCGAGGCAACACTGAAGCTTTCTTT	CSVEGQERGNTEAFF
NA	NA	TRBV13	TRBJ1-5	TGTGCCAGCAGCTTAGGGGGGGGCGGAAATCAGCCCCAGCATTTT	CASSLGGGGNQPQHF
NA	NA	TRBV5-8	TRBJ2-7	TGTGCCAGCAGCCAGGTGGGGGAATCGAGGGAGCAGTACTTC	CASSQVGESREQYF
NA	NA	TRBV7-9	TRBJ1-1	TGTGCCAGCAGCTTGGAGGGGAAGAACACTGAAGCTTTCTTT	CASSLEGKNTEAFF
NA	TRBD1	TRBV9	TRBJ2-7	TGTGCCAGCAGCCCCACGGGACAGGGTACCTACGAGCAGTACTTC	CASSPTGQGTYEQYF
NA	TRBD2	TRBV9	TRBJ2-1	TGTGCCAGCAGCGTAGAAGGACTAGCGGGGTTTGAGCAGTTCTTC	CASSVEGLAGFEQFF
NA	NA	TRBV7-9	TRBJ2-5	TGTGCCAGCAGCTTCTCTGGGGTCGAGACCCAGTACTTC	CASSFSGVETQYF
NA	NA	TRBV27	TRBJ2-1	TGTGCCAGCAGTTTTATAGGTAGGGGTGTCTACAATGAGCAGTTCTTC	CASSFIGRGVYNEQFF
NA	TRBD1	TRBV30	TRBJ1-5	TGTGCCTGGAGTGTTCCTCACCACAGGGGGCGGGGTCAGCCCCAGCATTTT	CAWSVPHHRGRGQPQHF
NA	TRBD2	TRBV7-2	TRBJ2-3	TGTGCCAGCAGCTTAGAGGGCACTAGCGGGGGGAGCACAGATACGCAGTATTTT	CASSLEGTSGGSTDTQYF